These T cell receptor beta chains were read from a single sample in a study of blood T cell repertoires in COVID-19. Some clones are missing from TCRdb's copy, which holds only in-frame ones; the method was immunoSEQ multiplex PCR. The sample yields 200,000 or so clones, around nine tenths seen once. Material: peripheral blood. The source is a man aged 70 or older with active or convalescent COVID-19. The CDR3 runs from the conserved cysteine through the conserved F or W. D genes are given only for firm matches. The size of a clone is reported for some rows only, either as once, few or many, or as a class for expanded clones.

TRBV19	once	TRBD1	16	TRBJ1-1	CASSIGWARQGTEAFF	TGTGCCAGTAGTATTGGGTGGGCTCGACAGGGCACTGAAGCTTTCTTT
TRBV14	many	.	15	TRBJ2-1	CASSQGRHLSREQFF	TGTGCCAGCAGCCAAGGTAGACATCTTAGTCGGGAGCAGTTCTTC
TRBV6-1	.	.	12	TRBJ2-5	CASSGLKETQYF	TGTGCCAGCAGTGGGCTTAAGGAGACCCAGTACTTC
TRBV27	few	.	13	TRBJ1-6	CASIGGGGSPLHF	TGTGCCAGCATAGGAGGTGGAGGATCACCCCTCCACTTT
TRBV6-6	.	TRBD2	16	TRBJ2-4	CASSRRAGTSKNIQYF	TGTGCCAGCAGTCGACGCGCCGGGACTAGCAAAAACATTCAGTACTTC
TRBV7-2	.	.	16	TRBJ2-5	CASSLVGSGKRETQYF	TGTGCCAGCAGCTTAGTAGGGTCTGGGAAGCGGGAGACCCAGTACTTC
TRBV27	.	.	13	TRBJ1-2	CASSFGRNYGYTF	TGTGCCAGCAGTTTTGGCCGAAACTATGGCTACACCTTC
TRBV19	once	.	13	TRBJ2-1	CASSSPNRVEQFF	TGTGCCAGTAGCAGTCCTAACAGGGTTGAGCAGTTCTTC
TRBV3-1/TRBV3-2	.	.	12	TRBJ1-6	CASSPSNSALHF	TGTGCCAGCAGCCCGAGTAATTCGGCCCTCCACTTT
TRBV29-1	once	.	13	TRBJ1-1	CSVVQIPGAEAFF	TGCAGCGTTGTACAAATCCCAGGGGCTGAAGCTTTCTTT
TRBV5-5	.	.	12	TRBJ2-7	CASSATDYEQYF	TGTGCCAGCAGCGCGACAGACTACGAGCAGTACTTC
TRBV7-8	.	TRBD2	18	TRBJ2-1	CASSLDLAGEITYNEQFF	TGTGCCAGCAGCTTGGATTTGGCGGGGGAGATAACCTACAATGAGCAGTTCTTC
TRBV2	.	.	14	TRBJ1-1	CASSEFGGRTEAFF	TGTGCCAGCAGTGAGTTCGGGGGGCGTACTGAAGCTTTCTTT
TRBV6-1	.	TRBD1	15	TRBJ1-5	CASSEQGALYQPQHF	TGTGCCAGCAGTGAACAGGGGGCCCTCTATCAGCCCCAGCATTTT
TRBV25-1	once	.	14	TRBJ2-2	CASSESGGPGELFF	TGTGCCAGCAGTGAATCAGGAGGGCCCGGGGAGCTGTTTTTT
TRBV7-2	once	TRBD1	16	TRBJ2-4	CASSPTPGGAGNIQYF	TGTGCCAGCAGCCCAACACCAGGGGGCGCGGGAAACATTCAGTACTTC